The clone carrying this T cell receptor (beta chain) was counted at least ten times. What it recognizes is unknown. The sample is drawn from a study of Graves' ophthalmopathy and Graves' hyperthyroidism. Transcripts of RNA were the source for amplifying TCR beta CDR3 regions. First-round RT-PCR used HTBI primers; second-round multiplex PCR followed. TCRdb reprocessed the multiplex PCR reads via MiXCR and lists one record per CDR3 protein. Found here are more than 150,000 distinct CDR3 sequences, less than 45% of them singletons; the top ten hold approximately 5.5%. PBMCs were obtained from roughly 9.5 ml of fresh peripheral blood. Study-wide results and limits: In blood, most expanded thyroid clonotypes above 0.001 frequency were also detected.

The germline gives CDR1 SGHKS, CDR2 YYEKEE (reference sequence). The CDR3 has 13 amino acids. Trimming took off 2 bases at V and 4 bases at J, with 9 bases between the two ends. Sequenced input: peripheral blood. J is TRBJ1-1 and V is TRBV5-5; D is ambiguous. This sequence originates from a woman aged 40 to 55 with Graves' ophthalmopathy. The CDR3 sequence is CASSFTSITEAFF. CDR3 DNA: TGTGCCAGCAGCTTTACATCGATCACTGAAGCTTTCTTT.